This section outlines one T cell receptor beta chain sequence together with its context. Sequencing was performed with immunoSEQ multiplex PCR; in TCRdb, only in-frame clones are kept and a portion is missing. This sample has tens of thousands of clones; around 90% occur once, and the top ten carry around 1%. This sample stems from a study of T cell changes during pregnancy in multiple sclerosis. The source is a female donor with multiple sclerosis, enrolled in a pregnancy study. Sequencing used peripheral blood, obtained before pregnancy.

Here the CDR3 DNA reads TGTGCCAGCAGCCAAGATAGGGGACAGAGCACAGATACGCAGTATTTT. Protein product: CASSQDRGQSTDTQYF. The chain has TRBV4-2 and TRBJ2-3; 7 bases map to TRBD1. Germline-derived CDR1 and CDR2 are LGHNA and YNFKEQ. The J segment lost 0 bases and the V segment lost 0 bases, leaving 3 bases of the junction unmatched. This CDR3 contains 16 residues.